A selection of T cell receptor beta chains follows, all from one sample in a study of OX40 agonist ivuxolimab in advanced cancers. TCRdb's table, derived via immunoSEQ multiplex PCR, lists solely in-frame clones and lacks some. The sample lists approximately 63,000 clones; 70% to 90% were seen once. Sequenced here: CD4+ or CD8+ T cells sorted from blood, sampled in a trial of the OX40 agonist ivuxolimab. Receptors originate from an adult with an advanced solid tumor such as melanoma, head and neck, liver or kidney cancer. Each CDR3 is given without its conserved first and last residue. Fields, in order: clone size, J gene, CDR3 length, V gene, D gene, CDR3 protein. A D gene is named only where the DNA matches it firmly. Not every row has a clone size; where given, it reads once, few, many or a size class.

-,TRBJ2-3,11,TRBV7-8,TRBD1,ASMTGVTDTQY
-,TRBJ2-5,13,TRBV5-4,TRBD1,ASSLGQGPQETQY
-,TRBJ2-6,11,TRBV7-2,-,ANIPPGANVLT
-,TRBJ2-4,15,TRBV19,-,ASSNSNSRLAKNIQY
-,TRBJ2-1,10,TRBV2,-,ASSRLASEQF
-,TRBJ2-7,11,TRBV10-2,-,ASRPDYSGEQY
-,TRBJ1-4,12,TRBV6-1,-,ATKTGTTTEKLF
once,TRBJ2-7,12,TRBV5-1,-,ATKGGGPEYEQY
few,TRBJ1-4,10,TRBV28,-,AGAGANEKLF
-,TRBJ2-3,10,TRBV29-1,-,SVEGGADTQY
-,TRBJ1-1,11,TRBV19,-,ASMRWSYTEAF
-,TRBJ2-7,15,TRBV29-1,TRBD1,SGSILRRDRLTYEQY
-,TRBJ2-3,14,TRBV19,-,ASSTSLLAGWDTQY
-,TRBJ1-2,13,TRBV5-1,-,ASSLEGRDNYGYT
-,TRBJ2-7,13,TRBV5-4,-,ASRVRVYGPYEQY
-,TRBJ2-3,14,TRBV18,TRBD2,ASSPRLAGGTDTQY
-,TRBJ1-5,14,TRBV19,-,ASSIGYRVSGQPQH
-,TRBJ1-2,12,TRBV28,-,ASSLGGSGYGYT
-,TRBJ2-7,12,TRBV5-1,-,ASSLSAGSYEQY
once,TRBJ2-5,13,TRBV5-1,TRBD2,ASSLEGGRQETQY
-,TRBJ2-7,12,TRBV4-2,-,ASSQDGFSYEQY
-,TRBJ1-1,13,TRBV19,TRBD1,ASSRTGGLNTEAF
-,TRBJ2-1,10,TRBV5-1,-,ASSLGVGEQF
once,TRBJ2-7,14,TRBV19,-,ASSIERTGTFHEQY
-,TRBJ2-3,15,TRBV5-4,TRBD2,ASTRTSGVGSTDTQY
-,TRBJ2-5,11,TRBV7-7,-,ASSRRVVETQY
-,TRBJ1-4,12,TRBV5-1,TRBD1,ASGRGQGDEKLF
once,TRBJ2-7,13,TRBV18,-,ASSDARGGAYEQY
-,TRBJ2-7,12,TRBV5-1,-,ASSAGILLGEQY
-,TRBJ2-5,13,TRBV5-1,TRBD2,ASTLAGGPEETQY
-,TRBJ1-5,11,TRBV6-1,TRBD1,ASSSRGNQPQH
-,TRBJ2-7,11,TRBV7-8,-,ASSLQAAYEQY
-,TRBJ2-7,11,TRBV6-6,TRBD2,ASSPGGVHEQY
-,TRBJ2-7,12,TRBV7-9,-,ASSPLAVSYEQY
-,TRBJ1-4,12,TRBV5-6,-,ASRMLTANEKLF
-,TRBJ2-1,12,TRBV7-9,TRBD2,ASRARTSKGEQF
-,TRBJ2-1,13,TRBV19,TRBD2,ASSIRLAGANEQF
-,TRBJ2-6,16,TRBV7-3,TRBD1,ASSRQGTANSGANVLT
-,TRBJ2-7,9,TRBV5-5,-,ASSWQYEQY
-,TRBJ1-1,12,TRBV2,-,ASSDSRGNTEAF
few,TRBJ2-3,14,TRBV9,TRBD2,ASSYGTSVSTDTQY
-,TRBJ2-3,14,TRBV7-3,-,ASSSGGGTSTDTQY
-,TRBJ1-1,12,TRBV6-6,-,ASSYRTGMTEAF
-,TRBJ1-1,11,TRBV2,-,ASRGGPNTEAF
once,TRBJ2-7,11,TRBV25-1,-,ASMSTVGYEQY
-,TRBJ2-3,11,TRBV19,-,ASSIGSGDTQY
-,TRBJ2-2,12,TRBV6-1,-,ASTDRGSAGELF
-,TRBJ1-1,11,TRBV29-1,-,SVDRVLLTEAF
-,TRBJ1-5,15,TRBV5-5,-,ASSPRAGALSNQPQH